Shown below are 5 T cell receptor beta chains from a single sample sequenced in a study of T cells in Graves' hyperthyroidism and ophthalmopathy. Template material for amplifying TCR beta CDR3 regions consisted of RNA transcripts. First-round RT-PCR targeting the TCR CDR3 was performed with the HTBI primer set. TCRdb re-called the multiplex PCR reads through MiXCR, storing one row per CDR3 protein. The sample contains over 500,000 distinct CDR3 sequences, over 35% of which appear only once. What was sequenced was peripheral blood or thyroid tissue (not recorded which). The receptor set was obtained from an adult woman with Graves' disease, either hyperthyroidism or ophthalmopathy (not recorded which).

The rearrangement joins TRBV25-1 to TRBJ1-4; D is uncertain. The CDR3 consists of 17 residues. With 2 bases removed from V and 4 bases from J, the gap between germline ends came to 17 bases. In germline, CDR1 is MGHDK, CDR2 SYGVNS. CDR3 nucleotides: TGTGCCAGCAGTGAAGGGAGGACGCAGAGGCGTAATGAAAAACTGTTTTTT. Its protein is CASSEGRTQRRNEKLFF. The full variable domain, rest sourced from reference TRBV25-1 and TRBJ1-4, is EADIYQTPRYLVIGTGKKITLECSQTMGHDKMYWYQQDPGMELHLIHYSYGVNSTEKGDLSSESTVSRIRTEHFPLTLESARPSHTSQYLCASSEGRTQRRNEKLFFGSGTQLSVL.

This clonotype was observed a handful of times. This chain links TRBV4-2 with TRBJ1-3, with TRBD1 matching over 7 bases. Germline-derived CDR1 and CDR2 are LGHNA and YNFKEQ. The V and J ends lost 0 bases and 0 bases, in that order; junction bases with no gene match: 5. This CDR3 is built from 17 residues. CDR3 residues: CASSQDGTVNSGNTIYF. The CDR3 DNA follows: TGTGCCAGCAGCCAAGATGGGACAGTCAACTCTGGAAACACCATATATTTT.

This clonotype was seen repeatedly, ten times or more. The chain is built from TRBV7-2 and TRBJ1-1; D may be TRBD1 (5 bases). Per germline, CDR1 SGHTA and CDR2 FQGNSA. The CDR3 is 15 amino acids. V was shortened by 5 bases and J by 1 base, with 14 bases between the two germline ends. CDR3 residues: CASSPRTLKNTEAFF. The CDR3 DNA follows: TGTGCCAGCAGCCCCCGGACACTGAAGAACACTGAAGCTTTCTTT.

This clonotype was seen repeatedly, ten times or more. The V call is TRBV10-3, the J call TRBJ2-5; no definite D call. The CDR3 sequence is 12 residues long. Per the germline V gene, CDR1 is ENHRY and CDR2 is SYGVKD. Trimming removed 0 bases at V and 5 bases at J, with 4 bases between. As DNA, the CDR3 is TGTGCCATCAGTGAGTCGAGGGAGACCCAGTACTTC. This translates into CAISESRETQYF.

The chain has TRBV7-9 and TRBJ2-5; no firm D call. Germline CDR1 and CDR2: SEHNR and FQNEAQ (reference sequence). The CDR3 totals 14 residues. V lost 1 base and J 5 bases, leaving 11 bases between the germline ends. Here the CDR3 DNA reads TGTGCCAGCAGCTTAGGGTTGGGGAAGGAGACCCAGTACTTC. This encodes CASSLGLGKETQYF.